The clone carrying this T cell receptor beta chain was detected only once. The antigen is unknown. This CDR3 has 14 amino acids. V lost 7 bases and J 0 bases, leaving 11 bases between the germline ends. Germline V gene sequence: CDR1 MNHEY, CDR2 SMNVEV (reference sequence). These data originate in a study of shared clonotypes between healthy human individuals. Study results and limitations: Rarefaction showed that sequencing of sorted subsets was incomplete (despite large depth). It was only blood that was sampled, and tissue repertoires likely differ.

The data were produced by immunoSEQ multiplex PCR, yet TCRdb's version contains in-frame clones alone and is incomplete. The repertoire holds around 2.1 million clones, with approximately 94% as singletons. The TCR sequence derives from a man younger than 30 in good health. Input material: naive CD4+ T cells sorted from blood. Subset noted: CD45RA+ positively selected. This rearrangement joins TRBV27 to TRBJ2-3, with unresolved D. The CDR3 DNA reads as TGTGCCAGCACCGACGGATTTAGCACAGATACGCAGTATTTT. The encoded protein is CASTDGFSTDTQYF.